Below are 8 T cell receptor beta chains sequenced from a single sample in a study of T cell responses to AZD1222 COVID-19 vaccine. The table came from immunoSEQ multiplex PCR; TCRdb's copy has only in-frame clones and leaves some out. This sample carries under 200,000 clones, around nine tenths of them seen once, and the ten largest clones take about 25%. Material: peripheral blood, obtained 28 days after the second AZD1222 dose. The source is an adult who received the AZD1222 COVID-19 vaccine.

V gene TRBV6-2 or TRBV6-3 combines with J gene TRBJ2-1, with 10 bases matching TRBD2. J lost 10 bases, V lost 4 bases, and 4 bases had no gene match. The CDR3 covers 13 residues. Per germline, CDR1 MNHEY and CDR2 SVGEGT. The DNA of the CDR3 is TGTGCCAGCAGTTCGAAACTAGCGGGAGAGCAGTTCTTC. Translating it yields CASSSKLAGEQFF.

This chain uses TRBV7-9 with TRBJ1-5; D may be TRBD1 (5 bases). The ends were cut back, 10 bases at V and 7 bases at J, with 14 bases in the middle. Germline CDR1 and CDR2: SEHNR and FQNEAQ (reference sequence). The CDR3 length is 12 residues. In DNA form, the CDR3 reads TGTGCCACTACGGGGGAGGGGCAGCCCCAGCATTTT. This gives the protein CATTGEGQPQHF.

This chain joins TRBV4-2 and TRBJ2-1; D is perhaps TRBD2 (6 bases). V dropped 1 base and J dropped 7 bases, with 11 bases sitting between them. Germline V gene data show CDR1 as LGHNA and CDR2 as YNFKEQ. The CDR3 has 14 residues. For the CDR3, the DNA is TGTGCCAGCAGCCAAGTCACCGCGGGGAATGAGCAGTTCTTC. Protein: CASSQVTAGNEQFF.

This chain links TRBV11-2 with TRBJ2-2; TRBD1 or TRBD2 may be the D gene (5 bases each). Germline assignment: CDR1 SGHAT and CDR2 FQNNGV. There are 15 residues in the CDR3. The V and J ends lost 5 bases and 4 bases respectively, with 14 bases between them. CDR3 sequence (DNA): TGTGCCAGCAGCCGACCCCGGGGCTCCACCGGGGAGCTGTTTTTT. This encodes CASSRPRGSTGELFF.

The chain joins TRBV6-2 or TRBV6-3 to TRBJ2-7, with TRBD1 matching over 8 bases. The CDR3 has 17 residues. V lost 0 bases to trimming and J lost 1 base; unmatched junction nucleotides: 8. CDR1 is MNHEY and CDR2 is SVGEGT in the germline V gene. The CDR3 sequence is CASSYSGPGQASYEQYF. The CDR3 DNA reads as TGTGCCAGCAGTTACTCGGGACCGGGACAGGCTTCCTACGAGCAGTACTTC.

V gene TRBV29-1 combines with J gene TRBJ1-5, with D possibly being TRBD1 (6 bases). There are 13 residues in the CDR3. Trimming left V 5 bases short and J 7 bases short, with 15 bases between. Germline-derived CDR1 and CDR2 are SQVTM and ANQGSEA. CDR3 in DNA: TGCAGCGTTCAACAGGGACTTGAGCAGCCCCAGCATTTT. It encodes CSVQQGLEQPQHF.

V usage is TRBV5-1 and J usage is TRBJ2-6; D is tentatively TRBD1 or TRBD2 (5 bases each). The CDR3 totals 14 residues. CDR1 is SGHRS, CDR2 YFSETQ, per germline. Trimming removed 4 bases from V and 4 bases from J, with 9 bases in between. This chain's CDR3 is CASSGGVGANVLTF. The CDR3 DNA reads as TGCGCCAGCAGCGGGGGAGTCGGGGCCAACGTCCTGACTTTC.

The chain is built from TRBV28 and TRBJ2-7; D remains unclear. CDR3 size: 12 residues. V lost 8 bases, J lost 0 bases, and 8 bases lay in between. Germline CDR1 reads MDHEN; CDR2 reads SYDVKM. Here the CDR3 DNA reads TGTGCCAGCTGGAGTTCCTCCTACGAGCAGTACTTC. Translating it yields CASWSSSYEQYF. The whole variable domain, remainder taken from reference TRBV28 and TRBJ2-7, is DVKVTQSSRYLVKRTGEKVFLECVQDMDHENMFWYRQDPGLGLRLIYFSYDVKMKEKGDIPEGYSVSREKKERFSLILESASTNQTSMYLCASWSSSYEQYFGPGTRLTVT.